This passage covers 24 T cell receptor beta chains from one sample sequenced in a study of cytomegalovirus exposure and HLA in healthy donors. Use of 60 Vbeta and 13 Jbeta primers characterized the PCR. Assay: immunoSEQ multiplex PCR; the TCRdb copy retains only in-frame clones and omits some. The sample gives 150,000 to 200,000 clones, roughly 80% of which show up once; about 1.6% is in the top ten. Sequenced material: PBMCs. The receptor source for this set is a girl aged 10-17 years in good health and CMV-seropositive.

This clone has just one count. CDR3 region: CASSEEGRGTEAFF. The CDR3 DNA sequence: TGTGCCAGCAGTGAAGAGGGAAGGGGAACTGAAGCTTTCTTT. The chain employs TRBV2 and TRBJ1-1, with TRBD1 as a possible D gene (5 bases). Trimming removed 1 base from V and 5 bases from J, with 11 bases in between. The CDR3 is 14 residues long. CDR1 and CDR2 from the germline V gene are SNHLY and FYNNEI.

The V call is TRBV27, the J call TRBJ2-2, with TRBD1 matching over 9 bases. V gave up 4 bases and J gave up 6 bases; unmatched junction bases: 6. CDR3 size: 15 residues. CDR1 MNHEY and CDR2 SMNVEV come from the germline V gene (reference sequence). CDR3 DNA sequence: TGTGCCAGCAGTTACAGACAGGGGGTTGCCGGGGAGCTGTTTTTT. As protein: CASSYRQGVAGELFF.

This chain joins TRBV5-1 and TRBJ2-7, with TRBD2 matching over 8 bases. The CDR3 loop spans 13 amino acids. With 2 bases clipped from V and 2 bases from J, the junction kept 0 bases outside the gene matches. From germline, CDR1 is SGHRS and CDR2 YFSETQ. The CDR3 region has the DNA TGCGCCAGCAGCTTACTAGCGGCCTACGAGCAGTACTTC. It encodes CASSLLAAYEQYF. The whole variable domain, filled in from reference TRBV5-1 and TRBJ2-7, reads KAGVTQTPRYLIKTRGQQVTLSCSPISGHRSVSWYQQTPGQGLQFLFEYFSETQRNKGNFPGRFSGRQFSNSRSEMNVSTLELGDSALYLCASSLLAAYEQYFGPGTRLTVT.

Details on this clone: The sample contains more than one DNA sequence encoding this CDR3. This chain links TRBV5-4 with TRBJ2-3; 8 bases map to TRBD2. The CDR3 is 14 residues long. The trim removed 4 bases at V and 6 bases at J, leaving 7 bases unmatched. Germline assignment: CDR1 SGHNT and CDR2 YYREEE (reference sequence). The CDR3 DNA follows: TGTGCCAGCAGCCCGGGGGGGAACACGGATACGCAGTATTTT. Translated: CASSPGGNTDTQYF.

The CDR3, as DNA: TGTGCCAGCAGCCCCGGGACTACGTCCTACAATGAGCAGTTCTTC. It is translated as CASSPGTTSYNEQFF. The rearrangement links TRBV5-4 to TRBJ2-1, with 7 positions matching TRBD2. V shed 4 bases and J 1 base; nucleotides not matched to a gene: 5. Germline V CDR1 and CDR2: SGHNT, YYREEE (reference sequence). CDR3 length equals 15 residues.

This clone came up once. The gene calls are TRBV6-1 and TRBJ2-5; 9 nucleotides line up with TRBD2. The CDR3 has 15 amino acids. The V gene's germline CDR1 is MNHNS and CDR2 SASEGT. J was trimmed by 6 bases and V by 3 bases; bases with no gene match: 8. As DNA, the CDR3 is TGTGCCAGCAGTGAGAGTAGCGGGGGTTTTAAGACCCAGTACTTC. It codes for CASSESSGGFKTQYF.

This clone showed up just once. The CDR3: CASSMALAGLYEQYF. The CDR3 bases are TGTGCCAGCAGCATGGCCCTAGCGGGACTCTACGAGCAGTACTTC. J is TRBJ2-7 and V is TRBV11-2; 9 positions match TRBD2. Germline V lookup: CDR1 SGHAT, CDR2 FQNNGV. The junction had 8 bases not matched to a gene; V was cut back by 5 bases and J by 3 bases. CDR3 length: 15 residues.

The chain couples TRBV2 to TRBJ1-5; 7 bases map to TRBD1. The germline V gene has CDR1 SNHLY and CDR2 FYNNEI. The CDR3 runs to 14 residues. V lost 3 bases to trimming and J lost 7 bases; unmatched junction nucleotides: 6. The CDR3 is CASSDKGAKQPQHF. The CDR3 bases are TGTGCCAGCAGTGATAAGGGGGCAAAGCAGCCCCAGCATTTT.

The chain combines TRBV7-3 with TRBJ2-1; tentative D call: TRBD2 (5 bases). The CDR3 covers 15 residues. The V gene's germline CDR1 is SGHTA and CDR2 FQGTGA. With 0 bases removed from V and 3 bases from J, the gap between germline ends came to 9 bases. The CDR3 loop is CASSLTSGVYNEQFF. The CDR3 nucleotides read TGTGCCAGCAGCTTAACCAGCGGAGTCTACAATGAGCAGTTCTTC.

The chain couples TRBV5-1 to TRBJ1-1; the match to TRBD1 covers 12 bases. Germline trimming cut 4 bases from V and 5 bases from J; bases unmatched to any gene: 6. The CDR3 is made up of 15 amino acids. Germline V gene sequence: CDR1 SGHRS, CDR2 YFSETQ. The CDR3 spells CASSLRGQGATEAFF. The DNA of the CDR3 is TGCGCCAGCAGCCTCCGGGGACAGGGGGCGACTGAAGCTTTCTTT.

The genes are TRBV6-1 and TRBJ1-5; 7 nucleotides agree with TRBD1. CDR1 MNHNS and CDR2 SASEGT come from the germline V gene. The CDR3 loop spans 14 amino acids. V lost 6 bases and J lost 1; bases outside the gene matches: 3. The CDR3 sequence: CASRPQGSNQPQHF. The CDR3 DNA is TGTGCCAGCAGGCCACAGGGGAGCAATCAGCCCCAGCATTTT.

The chain carries TRBV21-1 and TRBJ1-5; the table gives TRBD1 as D, unverified against the DNA. TRBV21-1 is a known pseudogene. The CDR3 is made up of 15 amino acids. The chain's CDR3 is CASSKRRGRDQPQHF. The CDR3 bases are TGTGCCAGCAGCAAACGCAGGGGAAGGGATCAGCCCCAGCATTTT.

The chain uses TRBV29-1 and TRBJ1-1; D possibly corresponds to TRBD1 (6 bases). This CDR3 has 12 residues. V shed 4 bases and J shed 3 bases, with 9 bases lying between them. Germline V lookup: CDR1 SQVTM, CDR2 ANQGSEA. CDR3 nucleotide sequence: TGCAGCGTTGCTCCAGGGGACACTGAAGCTTTCTTT. It translates to CSVAPGDTEAFF.

The chain carries TRBV10-3 and TRBJ2-5; 11 nucleotides match TRBD2. CDR1 is ENHRY, CDR2 SYGVKD, per germline. This CDR3 comprises 13 residues. The V and J ends lost 11 bases and 5 bases, in that order; junction bases with no gene match: 7. The CDR3 DNA is TGTGCCTCGAGGACTAGCGGGTGGGAGACCCAGTACTTC. It encodes CASRTSGWETQYF.

J is TRBJ2-7 and V is TRBV5-1, with a tentative D call TRBD1 (6 bases). The CDR3 spans 14 residues. V lost 1 base, J lost 1 base, and 9 bases lay in between. Germline assignment: CDR1 SGHRS and CDR2 YFSETQ. CDR3 amino acids: CASSLSDSSYEQYF. The CDR3 DNA reads as TGCGCCAGCAGCTTGTCGGACAGTTCCTACGAGCAGTACTTC.

The CDR3 here is CASSSPGTGRNEQFF. The CDR3 DNA is TGTGCCAGCAGTTCCCCCGGGACAGGGCGTAATGAGCAGTTCTTC. The chain carries TRBV27 and TRBJ2-1; TRBD1 matches 9 bases. CDR1 MNHEY and CDR2 SMNVEV come from the germline V gene (reference sequence). V was clipped by 4 bases and J by 7 bases; unmatched bases: 8. The CDR3 runs to 15 residues.

The chain is built from TRBV10-2 and TRBJ2-7; 13 bases are shared with TRBD2. The germline V gene has CDR1 WSHSY and CDR2 SAAADI. CDR3 size: 16 residues. With V trimmed by 2 bases and J by 8 bases, 9 bases remained unmatched. The CDR3 here is CASSETGTSGTLQQYF. For the CDR3, the DNA is TGCGCCAGCAGTGAGACAGGGACTAGCGGGACCCTTCAGCAGTACTTC.

The gene calls are TRBV7-6 and TRBJ2-2; TRBD2 matches at 7 bases. Trimming at V came to 1 base and at J to 0 bases, leaving 5 bases not matched to a gene. This CDR3 is built from 17 residues. Germline V gene sequence: CDR1 SGHVS, CDR2 FNYEAQ. CDR3 loop: CASSLVAGTTNTGELFF. The CDR3 DNA follows: TGTGCCAGCAGCTTAGTCGCCGGGACTACGAACACCGGGGAGCTGTTTTTT.

The J gene is TRBJ1-1, the V gene TRBV2, with 12 bases lining up with TRBD1. The germline V gene has CDR1 SNHLY and CDR2 FYNNEI. CDR3 length equals 14 residues. V lost 5 bases and J lost 11; bases outside the gene matches: 9. CDR3 residues: CASSFRDRGRGAFF. In DNA, the CDR3 is TGTGCCAGCAGTTTCCGGGACAGGGGGCGGGGGGCTTTCTTT.

The CDR3 nucleotides are TGTGCCAGCAGCAATGGCAGGGGAAATGCTAATTCACCCCTCCACTTT. Translated: CASSNGRGNANSPLHF. The genes are TRBV14 and TRBJ1-6, with D perhaps TRBD1 (6 bases). Between the trimmed V and J ends, which lost 5 bases and 6 bases, there was a span of 17 bases. The CDR3 totals 16 residues. Germline V gene lookup returns CDR1 SGHDN and CDR2 FVKESK.

The chain recombines TRBV2 with TRBJ1-2; TRBD1 might be the D (5 bases). The CDR3 length is 10 residues. Trimming pared 8 bases from V and 10 bases from J, leaving 11 bases between. Per the germline V gene, CDR1 is SNHLY and CDR2 is FYNNEI. The CDR3 region is CASGLQAYTF. CDR3 sequence (DNA): TGTGCCAGCGGACTACAGGCCTACACCTTC.

This clone appeared once. Here the CDR3 reads CASSSVDGRADTQYF. In nucleotides, the CDR3 is TGCGCCAGCAGCTCGGTCGATGGGCGGGCAGATACGCAGTATTTT. The V call is TRBV5-1, the J call TRBJ2-3; possible D gene TRBD2, 5 bases. Trimming removed 3 bases at V and 4 bases at J, with 15 bases between. The CDR3 runs 15 residues. CDR1 SGHRS and CDR2 YFSETQ come from the germline V gene.

This clone was counted a few times. The genes are TRBV9 and TRBJ2-3; D is possibly TRBD2 (6 bases). The germline V gene encodes CDR1 SGDLS and CDR2 YYNGEE. V lost 3 bases, J lost 6 bases, and 20 bases lay in between. The CDR3 has 16 residues. CDR3 in amino acids: CASSGGQGRRIDTQYF. The CDR3 DNA reads as TGTGCCAGCAGCGGGGGTCAAGGGAGGAGAATTGATACGCAGTATTTT.

The J gene is TRBJ2-1, the V gene TRBV5-1, with 8 bases lining up with TRBD1. CDR1 and CDR2 (germline): SGHRS, YFSETQ. Germline trimming cut 4 bases from V and 8 bases from J; bases unmatched to any gene: 8. This CDR3 contains 14 residues. The CDR3 nucleotides are TGCGCCAGCAGCGATATGACAGGGGCCGATGAGCAGTTCTTC. Protein product: CASSDMTGADEQFF.